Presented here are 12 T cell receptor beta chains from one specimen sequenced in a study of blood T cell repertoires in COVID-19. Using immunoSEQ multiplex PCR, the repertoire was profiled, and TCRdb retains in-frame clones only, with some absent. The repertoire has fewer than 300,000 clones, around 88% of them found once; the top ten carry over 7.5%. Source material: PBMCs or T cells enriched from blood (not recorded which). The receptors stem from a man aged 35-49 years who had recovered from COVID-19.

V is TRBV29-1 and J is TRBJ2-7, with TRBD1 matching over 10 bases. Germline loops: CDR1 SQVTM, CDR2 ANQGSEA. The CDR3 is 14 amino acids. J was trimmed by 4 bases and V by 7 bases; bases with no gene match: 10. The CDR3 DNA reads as TGCAGCGCCGAGACAGGGGGCGCGTATTACGAGCAGTACTTC. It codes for CSAETGGAYYEQYF.

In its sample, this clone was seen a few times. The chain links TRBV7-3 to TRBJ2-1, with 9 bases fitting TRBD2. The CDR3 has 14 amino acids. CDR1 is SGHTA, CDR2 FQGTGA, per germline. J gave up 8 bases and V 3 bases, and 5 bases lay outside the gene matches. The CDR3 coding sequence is TGTGCCAGCAGCTTCTCAGCGGGAGGCTATGAGCAGTTCTTC. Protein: CASSFSAGGYEQFF.

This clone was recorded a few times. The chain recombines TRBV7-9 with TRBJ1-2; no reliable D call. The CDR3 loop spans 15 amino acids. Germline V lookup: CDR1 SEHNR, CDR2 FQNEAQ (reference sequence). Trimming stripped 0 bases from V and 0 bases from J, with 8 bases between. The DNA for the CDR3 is TGTGCCAGCAGCTTAGCAGAAGCCGCTAACTATGGCTACACCTTC. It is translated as CASSLAEAANYGYTF. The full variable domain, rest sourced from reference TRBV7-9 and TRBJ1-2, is DTGVSQNPRHKITKRGQNVTFRCDPISEHNRLYWYRQTLGQGPEFLTYFQNEAQLEKSRLLSDRFSAERPKGSFSTLEIQRTEQGDSAMYLCASSLAEAANYGYTFGSGTRLTVV.

Here the CDR3 reads CASSELEPDTGELFF. The CDR3 DNA sequence: TGTGCCAGCAGTGAATTGGAGCCCGACACCGGGGAGCTGTTTTTT. J is TRBJ2-2 and V is TRBV2; D remains ambiguous. Looked up from germline, CDR1 is SNHLY and CDR2 is FYNNEI. The CDR3 totals 15 residues. V lost 2 bases, J lost 3 bases, and 10 bases lay in between.

The CDR3 spells CASSPRVAETQYF. Here the CDR3 DNA reads TGTGCCAGCAGCCCCCGGGTAGCTGAGACCCAGTACTTC. The chain couples TRBV7-9 to TRBJ2-5, with D unresolved. This CDR3 has 13 amino acids. Germline-derived CDR1 and CDR2 are SEHNR and FQNEAQ (reference sequence). Between the trimmed V and J ends, which lost 5 bases and 5 bases, there was a span of 12 bases.

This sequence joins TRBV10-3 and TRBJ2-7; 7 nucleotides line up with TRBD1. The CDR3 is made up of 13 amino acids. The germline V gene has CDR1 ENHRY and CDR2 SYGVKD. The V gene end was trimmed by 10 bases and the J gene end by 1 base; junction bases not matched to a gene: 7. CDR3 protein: CATGWGQSYEQYF. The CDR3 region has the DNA TGTGCCACCGGTTGGGGACAGTCCTACGAGCAGTACTTC.

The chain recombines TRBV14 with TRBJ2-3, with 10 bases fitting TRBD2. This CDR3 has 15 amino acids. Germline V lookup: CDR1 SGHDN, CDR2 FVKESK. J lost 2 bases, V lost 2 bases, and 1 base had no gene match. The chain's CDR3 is CASSQSGGATDTQYF. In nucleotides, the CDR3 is TGTGCCAGCAGCCAAAGCGGGGGGGCCACAGATACGCAGTATTTT. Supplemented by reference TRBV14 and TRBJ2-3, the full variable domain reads EAGVTQFPSHSVIEKGQTVTLRCDPISGHDNLYWYRRVMGKEIKFLLHFVKESKQDESGMPNNRFLAERTGGTYSTLKVQPAELEDSGVYFCASSQSGGATDTQYFGPGTRLTVL.

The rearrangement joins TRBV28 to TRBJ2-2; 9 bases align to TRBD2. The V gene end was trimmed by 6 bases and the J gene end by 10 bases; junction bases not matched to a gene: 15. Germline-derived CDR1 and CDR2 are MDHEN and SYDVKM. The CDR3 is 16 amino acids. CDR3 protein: CASSPEEIAGDEELFF. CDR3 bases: TGTGCCAGCAGCCCCGAGGAGATAGCGGGAGATGAGGAGCTGTTTTTT.

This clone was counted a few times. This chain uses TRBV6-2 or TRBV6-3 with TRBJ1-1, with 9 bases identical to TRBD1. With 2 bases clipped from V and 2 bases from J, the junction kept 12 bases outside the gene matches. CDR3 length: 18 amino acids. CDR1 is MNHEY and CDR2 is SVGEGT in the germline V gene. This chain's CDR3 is CASSYESGTGHRNTEAFF. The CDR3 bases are TGTGCCAGCAGTTACGAGTCCGGGACAGGGCACCGAAACACTGAAGCTTTCTTT.

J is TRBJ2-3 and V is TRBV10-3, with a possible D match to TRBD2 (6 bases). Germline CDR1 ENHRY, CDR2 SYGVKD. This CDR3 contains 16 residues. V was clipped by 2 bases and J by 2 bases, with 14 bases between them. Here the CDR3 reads CAISEMDYGFTDTQYF. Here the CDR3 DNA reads TGTGCCATCAGTGAGATGGACTACGGATTCACAGATACGCAGTATTTT.

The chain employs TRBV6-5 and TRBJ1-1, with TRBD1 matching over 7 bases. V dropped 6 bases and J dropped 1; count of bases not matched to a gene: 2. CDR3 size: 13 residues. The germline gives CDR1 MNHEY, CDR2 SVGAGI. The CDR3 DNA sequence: TGTGCCAGCAGCAGGGGGTCGAACACTGAAGCTTTCTTT. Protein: CASSRGSNTEAFF.

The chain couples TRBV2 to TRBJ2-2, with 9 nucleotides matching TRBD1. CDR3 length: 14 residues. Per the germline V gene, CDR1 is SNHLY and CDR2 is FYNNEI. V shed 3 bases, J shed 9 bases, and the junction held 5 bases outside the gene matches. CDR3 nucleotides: TGTGCCAGCAGTGACGACAGGGGGAGTAGGGAGCTGTTTTTT. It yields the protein CASSDDRGSRELFF.